Listed below are T cell receptor beta chains from one sample, sequenced in a study of CD8 T cells in Susac syndrome. TCRdb re-derived calls from the immunoSEQ multiplex PCR reads in MiXCR, one entry per CDR3 protein. The data hold tens of thousands of distinct CDR3 sequences, with around 94% observed a single time. Material for sequencing was CD8+ T cells from PBMCs. The receptors here all came from a human donor in good health. Each CDR3 is given with its conserved first and last residue. Fields, in order: clone size, V gene, CDR3 length, D gene, J gene, CDR3 protein, CDR3 DNA. The D gene is left open where the match is weak. Where a row states a size, it is once, few, many or the class of an expanded clone; other rows omit it.

size: .; V: TRBV27; length: 14; D: TRBD2; J: TRBJ2-1; CDR3: CASSFAGGPHEQFF; DNA: TGTGCCAGCAGTTTTGCGGGGGGGCCCCATGAGCAGTTCTTC
size: .; V: TRBV12-3/TRBV12-4; length: 16; D: TRBD1; J: TRBJ2-1; CDR3: CASSWGQGASYNEQFF; DNA: TGTGCCAGCAGTTGGGGACAGGGGGCCTCCTACAATGAGCAGTTCTTC
size: .; V: TRBV29-1; length: 16; D: .; J: TRBJ2-1; CDR3: CSVGPSWGEANNEQFF; DNA: TGCAGCGTTGGACCCTCCTGGGGGGAAGCGAACAATGAGCAGTTCTTC
size: .; V: TRBV6-5; length: 16; D: .; J: TRBJ1-1; CDR3: CASSYSRRTGITEAFF; DNA: TGTGCCAGCAGTTACTCACGGCGTACAGGGATCACTGAAGCTTTCTTT
size: .; V: TRBV9; length: 11; D: .; J: TRBJ2-2; CDR3: CASSPGRELFF; DNA: TGTGCCAGCAGCCCCGGGCGGGAGCTGTTTTTT
size: .; V: TRBV7-6; length: 14; D: .; J: TRBJ2-7; CDR3: CASSLEVSSYEQYF; DNA: TGTGCCAGCAGCTTAGAGGTCAGCTCCTACGAGCAGTACTTC
size: .; V: TRBV4-3; length: 14; D: .; J: TRBJ1-5; CDR3: CASSPSWGNQPQHF; DNA: TGCGCCAGCAGCCCGAGTTGGGGGAATCAGCCCCAGCATTTT
size: .; V: TRBV7-9; length: 16; D: .; J: TRBJ2-3; CDR3: CASSFTPTEYADTQYF; DNA: TGTGCCAGCAGCTTTACCCCGACCGAATACGCCGATACGCAGTATTTT
size: .; V: TRBV20-1; length: 14; D: .; J: TRBJ1-1; CDR3: CSADGDSMNTEAFF; DNA: TGCAGTGCTGATGGGGACTCCATGAACACTGAAGCTTTCTTT
size: .; V: TRBV5-6; length: 13; D: .; J: TRBJ2-4; CDR3: CASTQNPKNIQYF; DNA: TGTGCCAGCACCCAGAACCCGAAAAACATTCAGTACTTC
size: few; V: TRBV6-4; length: 13; D: .; J: TRBJ2-2; CDR3: CASSAGNTGELFF; DNA: TGTGCCAGCAGTGCCGGGAACACCGGGGAGCTGTTTTTT
size: .; V: TRBV25-1; length: 12; D: .; J: TRBJ2-1; CDR3: CASSAPHMGQFF; DNA: TGTGCCAGCAGTGCCCCTCATATGGGGCAGTTCTTC
size: .; V: TRBV5-1; length: 14; D: .; J: TRBJ2-1; CDR3: CASSLETRADEQFF; DNA: TGCGCCAGCAGCTTGGAAACCCGGGCGGATGAGCAGTTCTTC
size: .; V: TRBV29-1; length: 12; D: .; J: TRBJ1-2; CDR3: CSVEVGPRGYTF; DNA: TGCAGCGTTGAAGTGGGTCCTCGGGGCTACACCTTC
size: .; V: TRBV27; length: 14; D: TRBD2; J: TRBJ2-1; CDR3: CASRGAGTYNEQFF; DNA: TGTGCCAGCAGAGGAGCGGGAACCTACAATGAGCAGTTCTTC
size: .; V: TRBV5-1; length: 12; D: .; J: TRBJ2-2; CDR3: CATSWDTGELFF; DNA: TGCGCCACCTCCTGGGACACCGGGGAGCTGTTTTTT
size: .; V: TRBV20-1; length: 17; D: TRBD2; J: TRBJ2-1; CDR3: CSADTRLLAGGLYEQFF; DNA: TGCAGTGCAGATACACGGTTACTAGCGGGAGGTCTTTATGAGCAGTTCTTC
size: .; V: TRBV7-9; length: 13; D: .; J: TRBJ1-4; CDR3: CASSPPTQEKLFF; DNA: TGTGCCAGCAGCCCTCCTACCCAGGAAAAACTGTTTTTT
size: .; V: TRBV7-9; length: 15; D: .; J: TRBJ2-1; CDR3: CASSGASPTTDEQFF; DNA: TGTGCCAGCAGCGGTGCATCCCCAACAACGGATGAGCAGTTCTTC
size: once; V: TRBV7-9; length: 15; D: .; J: TRBJ1-1; CDR3: CASSPGRAGNTEAFF; DNA: TGTGCCAGCAGTCCCGGCCGGGCGGGGAACACTGAAGCTTTCTTT
size: .; V: TRBV4-1; length: 15; D: .; J: TRBJ1-5; CDR3: CASSQDRRSNQPQHF; DNA: TGCGCCAGCAGCCAAGATCGGCGTAGCAATCAGCCCCAGCATTTT
size: .; V: TRBV6-5; length: 11; D: .; J: TRBJ1-1; CDR3: CASSTNTEAFF; DNA: TGTGCCAGCAGTACGAACACTGAAGCTTTCTTT
size: .; V: TRBV3-1; length: 14; D: .; J: TRBJ2-1; CDR3: CASSPEVGYNEQFF; DNA: TGTGCCAGCAGCCCGGAGGTGGGGTACAATGAGCAGTTCTTC
size: .; V: TRBV28; length: 12; D: .; J: TRBJ2-1; CDR3: CASSTAGPGQFF; DNA: TGTGCCAGCAGTACTGCAGGGCCAGGGCAGTTCTTC
size: .; V: TRBV29-1; length: 13; D: TRBD2; J: TRBJ2-3; CDR3: CSVEGGGADTQYF; DNA: TGCAGCGTTGAGGGCGGGGGGGCAGATACGCAGTATTTT
size: .; V: TRBV9; length: 16; D: .; J: TRBJ2-1; CDR3: CASSAEGKNSYNEQFF; DNA: TGTGCCAGCAGCGCCGAGGGGAAAAACTCCTACAATGAGCAGTTCTTC
size: .; V: TRBV7-6; length: 14; D: .; J: TRBJ1-5; CDR3: CASSPGISNQPQHF; DNA: TGTGCCAGCAGCCCAGGGATAAGCAATCAGCCCCAGCATTTT
size: .; V: TRBV9; length: 17; D: TRBD2; J: TRBJ2-1; CDR3: CASSVNKRESSYNEQFF; DNA: TGTGCCAGCAGCGTAAACAAGCGGGAGAGTTCCTACAATGAGCAGTTCTTC
size: .; V: TRBV4-3; length: 16; D: .; J: TRBJ1-2; CDR3: CASSQAWGAGNYGYTF; DNA: TGCGCCAGCAGCCAAGCTTGGGGGGCGGGGAACTATGGCTACACCTTC
size: .; V: TRBV4-1; length: 17; D: TRBD2; J: TRBJ2-1; CDR3: CASSHKWSGGTYNEQFF; DNA: TGCGCCAGCAGCCACAAGTGGAGCGGGGGAACCTACAATGAGCAGTTCTTC
size: .; V: TRBV5-1; length: 17; D: .; J: TRBJ1-1; CDR3: CASSFPRTEALNTEAFF; DNA: TGCGCCAGCAGCTTCCCAAGGACGGAAGCTTTGAACACTGAAGCTTTCTTT
size: .; V: TRBV4-1; length: 13; D: .; J: TRBJ1-1; CDR3: CASSQGSSTEAFF; DNA: TGCGCCAGCAGCCAGGGCAGTAGCACTGAAGCTTTCTTT
size: .; V: TRBV27; length: 15; D: TRBD1; J: TRBJ1-2; CDR3: CASSLFTGANYGYTF; DNA: TGTGCCAGCAGTTTGTTTACAGGGGCGAACTATGGCTACACCTTC
size: .; V: TRBV20-1; length: 13; D: .; J: TRBJ1-1; CDR3: CSARDRRGTEAFF; DNA: TGCAGTGCTAGAGATAGAAGGGGCACTGAAGCTTTCTTT
size: .; V: TRBV12-3/TRBV12-4; length: 15; D: .; J: TRBJ1-2; CDR3: CASLGGQDPNYGYTF; DNA: TGTGCCAGCCTGGGAGGGCAGGACCCTAACTATGGCTACACCTTC
size: .; V: TRBV7-9; length: 14; D: .; J: TRBJ1-1; CDR3: CASSPGGLGTEAFF; DNA: TGTGCCAGCAGCCCGGGGGGGCTGGGCACTGAAGCTTTCTTT
size: .; V: TRBV7-9; length: 16; D: .; J: TRBJ2-7; CDR3: CASSPLRGQDSYEQYF; DNA: TGTGCCAGCAGCCCGCTCCGGGGGCAAGATTCCTACGAGCAGTACTTC
size: once; V: TRBV28; length: 13; D: .; J: TRBJ1-6; CDR3: CASSFESSSPLHF; DNA: TGTGCCAGCAGTTTCGAAAGTTCTTCACCCCTCCACTTT
size: .; V: TRBV2; length: 12; D: .; J: TRBJ2-5; CDR3: CASRGSQETQYF; DNA: TGTGCCAGCAGGGGCAGCCAAGAGACCCAGTACTTC
size: .; V: TRBV19; length: 14; D: .; J: TRBJ1-6; CDR3: CASSADIYNSPLHF; DNA: TGTGCCAGTAGTGCCGACATCTATAATTCACCCCTCCACTTT
size: few; V: TRBV10-3; length: 13; D: TRBD1; J: TRBJ2-7; CDR3: CAITWDRGYEQYF; DNA: TGTGCCATCACCTGGGACAGGGGCTACGAGCAGTACTTC
size: .; V: TRBV11-2; length: 15; D: .; J: TRBJ2-3; CDR3: CASSPQSQYTDTQYF; DNA: TGTGCCAGCAGCCCGCAATCTCAGTACACAGATACGCAGTATTTT
size: .; V: TRBV12-3/TRBV12-4; length: 16; D: .; J: TRBJ1-5; CDR3: CASSLIGVERNQPQHF; DNA: TGTGCCAGCAGTTTAATAGGGGTCGAGCGCAATCAGCCCCAGCATTTT
size: .; V: TRBV4-1; length: 14; D: TRBD1; J: TRBJ2-1; CDR3: CASSQETGGNEQFF; DNA: TGCGCCAGCAGCCAGGAAACAGGGGGGAATGAGCAGTTCTTC
size: .; V: TRBV29-1; length: 13; D: .; J: TRBJ2-1; CDR3: CSVEGTTYNEQFF; DNA: TGCAGCGTTGAAGGGACTACCTACAATGAGCAGTTCTTC
size: .; V: TRBV21-1; length: 15; D: .; J: TRBJ2-1; CDR3: CASPTDSSSYNEQFF; DNA: TGTGCCAGCCCGACGGACAGCAGCTCCTACAATGAGCAGTTCTTC
size: once; V: TRBV18; length: 15; D: TRBD1; J: TRBJ1-1; CDR3: CASSPPTGAGTEAFF; DNA: TGTGCCAGCTCACCACCAACAGGGGCTGGTACTGAAGCTTTCTTT
size: .; V: TRBV29-1; length: 13; D: .; J: TRBJ2-7; CDR3: CSVENHDSYEQYF; DNA: TGCAGCGTTGAAAATCACGACTCCTACGAGCAGTACTTC
size: .; V: TRBV6-1; length: 15; D: TRBD2; J: TRBJ2-1; CDR3: CASSEKSRTSNEQFF; DNA: TGTGCCAGCAGTGAAAAATCCCGGACTAGCAATGAGCAGTTCTTC